Below, 16 T cell receptor beta chains from the same sample are listed, as sequenced in a study of technical replicates of blood from a handful of donors. Here immunoSEQ multiplex PCR was the method, and the copy in TCRdb shows in-frame clones only, minus some. The table includes approximately 75,000 clones, 95% to 98% detected once. Sequencing was carried out using T cells isolated from PBMCs. These receptors were collected from a human donor in good health.

The V gene is TRBV7-3, the J gene TRBJ2-2; D might be TRBD2 (5 bases). The CDR3 covers 15 residues. Trimming cost V 5 bases and J 3 bases, with 13 bases left between them. Germline V gene lookup returns CDR1 SGHTA and CDR2 FQGTGA. CDR3 loop: CASSPNMRDTGELFF. CDR3 nucleotide sequence: TGTGCCAGCAGCCCTAACATGCGGGACACCGGGGAGCTGTTTTTT.

The V gene is TRBV4-1, the J gene TRBJ2-2; 7 bases are shared with TRBD1. Germline V gene lookup returns CDR1 MGHRA and CDR2 YSYEKL. The CDR3 is 16 residues long. V gave up 6 bases and J gave up 2 bases; unmatched junction bases: 9. CDR3 nucleotides: TGCGCCAGCAGGCAGACAGGGCACTCCAACACCGGGGAGCTGTTTTTT. The encoded protein is CASRQTGHSNTGELFF.

This chain joins TRBV5-6 and TRBJ2-7, with D tentatively TRBD1 (6 bases). Between the trimmed V and J ends, which lost 2 bases and 3 bases, there was a span of 9 bases. This CDR3 comprises 13 residues. Germline CDR1 is SGHDT and CDR2 is YYEEEE. The CDR3, as DNA: TGTGCCAGCAGCTTTGGGGGCAACTACGAGCAGTACTTC. Amino acids: CASSFGGNYEQYF.

This clone occurred a few times. Here the CDR3 reads CASSFPRGTHTEAFF. The CDR3 coding sequence is TGTGCCAGCAGCTTCCCCCGGGGTACGCACACTGAAGCTTTCTTT. The chain recombines TRBV5-6 with TRBJ1-1; D is unresolved. The germline V and J ends were trimmed by 2 bases and 3 bases, with 14 bases remaining between them. Germline V lookup: CDR1 SGHDT, CDR2 YYEEEE. The CDR3 is 15 residues long.

The chain links TRBV4-2 to TRBJ1-5; perhaps TRBD1 as D (5 bases). This CDR3 comprises 16 residues. Germline loops: CDR1 LGHNA, CDR2 YNFKEQ. V was shortened by 1 base and J by 2 bases, with 12 bases between the two germline ends. The CDR3 coding sequence is TGTGCCAGCAGCCAAGGGGCCAGGGAAGGCAATCAGCCCCAGCATTTT. Encoded protein: CASSQGAREGNQPQHF.

J is TRBJ2-5 and V is TRBV18, with 11 bases matching TRBD2. V gave up 8 bases and J gave up 3 bases; unmatched junction bases: 11. The CDR3 runs 16 residues. Germline-derived CDR1 and CDR2 are KGHSH and LQKENI. In DNA, the CDR3 is TGTGCCAGCCGCACAACTAGCGGGAGACTTAAAGAGACCCAGTACTTC. Its protein product is CASRTTSGRLKETQYF.

The chain recombines TRBV6-5 with TRBJ1-2; possibly TRBD1 for D (6 bases). V dropped 7 bases and J dropped 8 bases, with 17 bases sitting between them. Germline loops: CDR1 MNHEY, CDR2 SVGAGI. The CDR3 has 13 residues. CDR3 loop: CASIKSGDVGYTF. Here the CDR3 DNA reads TGTGCCAGCATCAAGTCAGGGGACGTAGGCTACACCTTC.

The chain joins TRBV9 to TRBJ2-2, with a tentative D call TRBD2 (8 bases). Trimming stripped 3 bases from V and 2 bases from J, with 17 bases between. Per germline, CDR1 SGDLS and CDR2 YYNGEE. The CDR3 totals 17 residues. The CDR3 bases are TGTGCCAGCAGCGGACAGGGACTAGTGGGTAACACCGGGGAGCTGTTTTTT. This translates into CASSGQGLVGNTGELFF.

The V call is TRBV11-2, the J call TRBJ1-5; unclear D gene. The length of the CDR3 is 13 residues. V was pared by 1 base and J by 4 bases, with 5 bases between. Germline-derived CDR1 and CDR2 are SGHAT and FQNNGV. In nucleotides, the CDR3 is TGTGCCAGCAGCTTAGCGACTAATCAGCCCCAGCATTTT. Translation: CASSLATNQPQHF.

This rearrangement joins TRBV5-6 to TRBJ2-7; D perhaps matches TRBD2 (6 bases). Trimming shortened V by 5 bases and J by 0 bases, and 15 bases separated the two germline ends. The CDR3 has 15 amino acids. Germline lookup yields CDR1 SGHDT and CDR2 YYEEEE. CDR3 sequence (DNA): TGTGCCAGCAGGACCTTAGCGGAAAACTCCTACGAGCAGTACTTC. Amino acids: CASRTLAENSYEQYF. Drawing the rest from reference TRBV5-6 and TRBJ2-7, the complete variable domain is DAGVTQSPTHLIKTRGQQVTLRCSPKSGHDTVSWYQQALGQGPQFIFQYYEEEERQRGNFPDRFSGHQFPNYSSELNVNALLLGDSALYLCASRTLAENSYEQYFGPGTRLTVT.

The V gene is TRBV9, the J gene TRBJ2-2; 10 positions match TRBD2. The CDR3 has 16 residues. Looked up from germline, CDR1 is SGDLS and CDR2 is YYNGEE. After removal of 3 bases from V and 4 bases from J, the junction contained 6 bases not matched to a gene. The CDR3 protein is CASSARSGRATGELFF. CDR3 DNA: TGTGCCAGCAGCGCACGAAGCGGGAGGGCCACCGGGGAGCTGTTTTTT.

The chain is built from TRBV10-1 and TRBJ1-2; the match to TRBD1 covers 7 bases. The trim removed 4 bases at V and 3 bases at J, leaving 2 bases unmatched. The CDR3 runs to 13 residues. Germline CDR1 and CDR2: WNHNN and SYGVQD (reference sequence). The CDR3 nucleotides read TGCGCCAGCAGTGCCGGGACAGACTATGGCTACACCTTC. Translated: CASSAGTDYGYTF.

The V gene is TRBV6-6, the J gene TRBJ2-7; 7 bases fit TRBD1. Germline CDR1 reads MNHNY; CDR2 reads SVGAGI (reference sequence). V lost 7 bases to trimming and J lost 2 bases; unmatched junction nucleotides: 8. The CDR3 runs 14 residues. In DNA form, the CDR3 reads TGTGCCAGCACCGCGACAGGGCTCACCTACGAGCAGTACTTC. Translated, it gives CASTATGLTYEQYF.

The chain employs TRBV5-4 and TRBJ2-1, with 8 nucleotides matching TRBD2. Germline CDR1 SGHNT, CDR2 YYREEE (reference sequence). The CDR3 loop spans 15 amino acids. V trimming: 0 bases; J trimming: 4 bases; junction bases outside the gene matches: 3. The CDR3 is CASSLGTSSYNEQFF. CDR3 DNA: TGTGCCAGCAGCTTGGGGACTAGCAGTTACAATGAGCAGTTCTTC.

The rearrangement links TRBV10-3 to TRBJ2-1; TRBD2 matches at 10 bases. Looked up from germline, CDR1 is ENHRY and CDR2 is SYGVKD. The CDR3 totals 16 residues. V gave up 7 bases and J gave up 3 bases; unmatched junction bases: 9. The CDR3 spells CAIKALASGSYNEQFF. CDR3 nucleotide sequence: TGTGCCATCAAGGCCCTGGCTAGCGGGAGCTACAATGAGCAGTTCTTC.

V gene TRBV5-4 combines with J gene TRBJ2-7, with D uncertain. With 4 bases removed from V and 0 bases from J, the gap between germline ends came to 11 bases. Germline V gene lookup returns CDR1 SGHNT and CDR2 YYREEE (reference sequence). The CDR3 length is 14 residues. CDR3: CASSRSESSYEQYF. In nucleotides, the CDR3 is TGTGCCAGCAGCCGCAGCGAGAGCTCCTACGAGCAGTACTTC.